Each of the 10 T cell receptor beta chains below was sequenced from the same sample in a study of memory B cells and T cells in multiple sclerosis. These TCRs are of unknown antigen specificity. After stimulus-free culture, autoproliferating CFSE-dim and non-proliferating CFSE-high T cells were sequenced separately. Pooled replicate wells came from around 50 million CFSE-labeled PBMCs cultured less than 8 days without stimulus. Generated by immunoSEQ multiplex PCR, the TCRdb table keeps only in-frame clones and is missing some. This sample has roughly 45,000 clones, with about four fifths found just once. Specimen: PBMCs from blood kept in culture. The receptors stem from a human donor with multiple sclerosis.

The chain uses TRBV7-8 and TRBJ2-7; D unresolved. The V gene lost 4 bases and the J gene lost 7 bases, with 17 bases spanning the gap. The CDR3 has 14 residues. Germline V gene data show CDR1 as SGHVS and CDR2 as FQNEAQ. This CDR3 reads CASSSARRAGEQYF. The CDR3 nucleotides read TGTGCCAGCAGCTCAGCCCGCCGGGCCGGAGAGCAGTACTTC. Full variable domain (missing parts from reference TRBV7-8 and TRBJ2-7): GAGVSQSPRYKVAKRGQDVALRCDPISGHVSLFWYQQALGQGPEFLTYFQNEAQLDKSGLPSDRFFAERPEGSVSTLKIQRTQQEDSAVYLCASSSARRAGEQYFGPGTRLTVT.

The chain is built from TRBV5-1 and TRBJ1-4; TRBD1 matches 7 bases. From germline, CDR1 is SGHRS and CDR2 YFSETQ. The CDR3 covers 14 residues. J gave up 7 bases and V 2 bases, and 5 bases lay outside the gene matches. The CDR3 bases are TGCGCCAGCAGCTTACAGGGGACGGGTGAAAAACTGTTTTTT. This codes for CASSLQGTGEKLFF.

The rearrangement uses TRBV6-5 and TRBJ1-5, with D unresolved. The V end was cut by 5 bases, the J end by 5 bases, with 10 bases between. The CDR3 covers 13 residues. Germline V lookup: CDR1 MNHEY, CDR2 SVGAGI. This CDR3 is CASSPGFDQPQHF. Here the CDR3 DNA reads TGTGCCAGCAGTCCTGGGTTTGATCAGCCCCAGCATTTT.

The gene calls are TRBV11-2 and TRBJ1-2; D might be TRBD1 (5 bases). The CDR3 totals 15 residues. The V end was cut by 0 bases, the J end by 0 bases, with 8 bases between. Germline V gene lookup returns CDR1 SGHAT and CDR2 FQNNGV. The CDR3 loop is CASSLEPGPNYGYTF. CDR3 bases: TGTGCCAGCAGCTTAGAACCAGGGCCTAACTATGGCTACACCTTC.

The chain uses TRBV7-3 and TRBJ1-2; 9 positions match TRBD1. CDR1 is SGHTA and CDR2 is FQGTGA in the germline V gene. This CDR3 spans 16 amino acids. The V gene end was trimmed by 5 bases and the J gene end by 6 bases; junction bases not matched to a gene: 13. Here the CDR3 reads CASSPHPRDRDNGYTF. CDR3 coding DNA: TGTGCCAGCAGCCCCCATCCCCGGGACAGGGACAATGGCTACACCTTC.

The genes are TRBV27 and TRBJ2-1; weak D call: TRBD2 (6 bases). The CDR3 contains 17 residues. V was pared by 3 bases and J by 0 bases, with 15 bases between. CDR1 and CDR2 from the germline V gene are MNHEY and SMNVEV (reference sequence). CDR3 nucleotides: TGTGCCAGCAGTTTCCCCCAGCGGGCGGCCTCCTACAATGAGCAGTTCTTC. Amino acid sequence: CASSFPQRAASYNEQFF.

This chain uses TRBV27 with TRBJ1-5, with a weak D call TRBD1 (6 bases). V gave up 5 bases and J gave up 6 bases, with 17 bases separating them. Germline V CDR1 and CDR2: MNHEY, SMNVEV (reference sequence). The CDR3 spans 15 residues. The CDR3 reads CASSPSRGASQPQHF. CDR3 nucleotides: TGTGCCAGCAGTCCGTCAAGGGGGGCGTCTCAGCCCCAGCATTTT.

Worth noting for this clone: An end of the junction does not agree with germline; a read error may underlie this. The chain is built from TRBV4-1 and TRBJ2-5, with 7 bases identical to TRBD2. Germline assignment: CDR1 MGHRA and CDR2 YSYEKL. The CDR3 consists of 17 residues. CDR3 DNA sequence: TGCGCCAGCAGCCACCCCAGGGACTACGCGGCGAGTTCTTTTCCCCACTTC. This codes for CASSHPRDYAASSFPHF.

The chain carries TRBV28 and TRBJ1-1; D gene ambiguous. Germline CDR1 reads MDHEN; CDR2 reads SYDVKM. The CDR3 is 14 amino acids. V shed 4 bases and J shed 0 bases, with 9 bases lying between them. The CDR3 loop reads CASSWGDMNTEAFF. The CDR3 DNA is TGTGCCAGCAGTTGGGGTGATATGAACACTGAAGCTTTCTTT.

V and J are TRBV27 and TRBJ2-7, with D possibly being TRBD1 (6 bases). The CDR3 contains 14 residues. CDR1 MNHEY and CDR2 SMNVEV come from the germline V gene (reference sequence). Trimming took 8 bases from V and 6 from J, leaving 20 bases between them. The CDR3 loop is CASLRDITSGEQYF. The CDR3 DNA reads TGTGCCAGCTTACGGGACATCACTTCGGGCGAGCAGTACTTC.